A single sample is the source of the 13 T cell receptor beta chains below, sequenced in a study of shared clonotypes between healthy human individuals. Data came from immunoSEQ multiplex PCR; TCRdb stores just in-frame clones and leaves some out. The profile shows roughly 650,000 clones, roughly 97% of them singletons. Specimen: naive CD4+ T cells sorted from blood. Subset indicated: CD45RA+ positively selected. The receptors were sampled from a woman in her 30s in good health.

The chain carries TRBV14 and TRBJ2-5; no definite D call. With 1 base removed from V and 5 bases from J, the gap between germline ends came to 5 bases. CDR3 length equals 12 residues. Germline assignment: CDR1 SGHDN and CDR2 FVKESK. In DNA form, the CDR3 reads TGTGCCAGCAGCCAAGTCCGCGAGACCCAGTACTTC. Amino acid sequence: CASSQVRETQYF.

This clone was recorded a few times. The chain joins TRBV25-1 to TRBJ2-7; TRBD2 aligns across 10 bases. The CDR3 consists of 14 residues. From germline, CDR1 is MGHDK and CDR2 SYGVNS. V lost 3 bases, J lost 5 bases, and 4 bases stayed unmatched. CDR3 bases: TGTGCCAGCAGTGACGCTAGCGGGAGCGACGAGCAGTACTTC. Translated: CASSDASGSDEQYF.

This clone was recorded only once. V usage is TRBV15 and J usage is TRBJ1-1; a weak D match, TRBD1 (6 bases). Germline V lookup: CDR1 LNHNV, CDR2 YYDKDF (reference sequence). Deletions cut 2 bases from V and 5 bases from J, with 9 bases between. This CDR3 contains 13 residues. The CDR3 coding sequence is TGTGCCACCAGCAGATGGACAGAGACTGAAGCTTTCTTT. It yields the protein CATSRWTETEAFF.

J is TRBJ1-2 and V is TRBV10-1; D unclear. This CDR3 spans 13 amino acids. V lost 2 bases and J lost 1, with 5 bases in between. Germline V CDR1 and CDR2: WNHNN, SYGVQD (reference sequence). The CDR3 sequence is CASSEGFNYGYTF. The CDR3 nucleotides read TGCGCCAGCAGTGAGGGATTTAACTATGGCTACACCTTC.

This clone was seen a single time. The chain is built from TRBV28 and TRBJ1-1, with a tentative D call TRBD1 (5 bases). Germline V gene sequence: CDR1 MDHEN, CDR2 SYDVKM. The V gene lost 3 bases and the J gene lost 1 base, with 18 bases spanning the gap. The CDR3 length is 17 residues. CDR3 amino acids: CASSFSPSPRGNTEAFF. Here the CDR3 DNA reads TGTGCCAGCAGTTTTAGCCCCTCCCCAAGGGGGAACACTGAAGCTTTCTTT.

The V call is TRBV11-1, the J call TRBJ1-1; no firm D call. Germline V gene data show CDR1 as SGHAT and CDR2 as FQDESV (reference sequence). The CDR3 consists of 13 residues. Trimming cost V 2 bases and J 4 bases, with 8 bases left between them. CDR3 amino acids: CASSLMTGTEAFF. CDR3 DNA sequence: TGTGCCAGCAGCTTAATGACGGGCACTGAAGCTTTCTTT.

This chain connects TRBV6-5 to TRBJ2-7, with 8 nucleotides matching TRBD1. Germline V gene lookup returns CDR1 MNHEY and CDR2 SVGAGI. The CDR3 runs 12 residues. Unmatched junction bases numbered 4, after V lost 10 bases and J lost 2 bases. The CDR3 sequence: CATRDRTYEQYF. The CDR3 coding sequence is TGTGCCACCCGGGACAGGACCTACGAGCAGTACTTC.

The chain has TRBV18 and TRBJ2-5; perhaps D is TRBD1 or TRBD2 (5 bases each). The V end lost 5 bases, the J end lost 4 bases, and 11 bases lay between the germline ends. From germline, CDR1 is KGHSH and CDR2 LQKENI. The CDR3 extends over 13 amino acids. CDR3: CASSGDLLETQYF. The CDR3 nucleotides read TGTGCCAGCTCAGGGGACCTTCTAGAGACCCAGTACTTC.

The gene calls are TRBV2 and TRBJ2-1; possible D gene TRBD2, 6 bases. Germline CDR1 reads SNHLY; CDR2 reads FYNNEI. The CDR3 has 16 residues. The V end lost 6 bases, the J end lost 1 base, and 16 bases lay between the germline ends. CDR3 nucleotides: TGTGCCAGCAGGGAACTAGCTGGCCGTTCCTACAATGAGCAGTTCTTC. Translated: CASRELAGRSYNEQFF.

A single count supports this clone. This chain links TRBV11-3 with TRBJ2-5; 13 bases are a match to TRBD2. Per the germline V gene, CDR1 is SGHNT and CDR2 is YENEEA. The junction had 2 bases not matched to a gene; V was cut back by 4 bases and J by 3 bases. The CDR3 is 15 residues long. In DNA form, the CDR3 reads TGTGCCAGCAGCTCAGGACTAGCGGGGGAAGAGACCCAGTACTTC. Encoded protein: CASSSGLAGEETQYF.

V and J are TRBV28 and TRBJ1-5; D is ambiguous. The CDR3 is made up of 13 amino acids. Germline V CDR1 and CDR2: MDHEN, SYDVKM. The V end lost 5 bases, the J end lost 7 bases, and 12 bases lay between the germline ends. The CDR3 sequence: CASSLASPQPQHF. CDR3 coding DNA: TGTGCCAGCAGTCTCGCGTCCCCACAGCCCCAGCATTTT.

This clone was detected once. The V gene is TRBV16, the J gene TRBJ1-1; the D gene is possibly TRBD1 (6 bases). V was pared by 4 bases and J by 6 bases, with 15 bases between. This CDR3 is 14 amino acids long. Germline CDR1 reads KGHSY; CDR2 reads FQNENV. CDR3 in amino acids: CASSPHQGSAEAFF. In DNA form, the CDR3 reads TGTGCCAGCAGCCCTCACCAGGGGTCAGCTGAAGCTTTCTTT.

The chain has TRBV7-3 and TRBJ2-5, with 7 bases aligning to TRBD1. The CDR3 runs to 18 residues. Germline V gives CDR1 SGHTA, CDR2 FQGTGA. V trimming: 5 bases; J trimming: 2 bases; junction bases outside the gene matches: 17. CDR3 sequence reads: CASSRAHPRDRKQETQYF. The CDR3 DNA is TGTGCCAGCAGCCGAGCACACCCCAGGGACAGAAAACAAGAGACCCAGTACTTC.